This T cell receptor beta chain was documented in a study of blood T cells in healthy people across ages. A J-beta primer mix and a sample-barcoded 5' primer were used in a second PCR of roughly 6 to 11 cycles. One entry per CDR3 protein results from TCRdb running MiXCR on the 5' RACE reads. The repertoire holds around 1,000,000 distinct CDR3 sequences, with roughly a quarter as singletons. The V gene's germline CDR1 is KGHDR and CDR2 SFDVKD. This CDR3 region has 17 residues. V shed 3 bases and J 8 bases; nucleotides not matched to a gene: 15. Findings of the study overall: A strong correlation was seen between TCR beta diversity and naive T cell percentage.

Comments on this clonotype: Antigen: not known.

In addition, the sample was reused for a study of T cells of mothers and their children. That report notes: Material was donated by three healthy Caucasian mothers and their six children.

The sequence was collected from a girl aged 2-10 years in good health. The sequencing input was blood. The chain carries TRBV24-1 and TRBJ2-1; 7 positions match TRBD2. DNA of the CDR3: TGTGCCACCAGTGATCCCTATACCGCGGGAGTTACCGATGAGCAGTTCTTC. Translated, it gives CATSDPYTAGVTDEQFF.